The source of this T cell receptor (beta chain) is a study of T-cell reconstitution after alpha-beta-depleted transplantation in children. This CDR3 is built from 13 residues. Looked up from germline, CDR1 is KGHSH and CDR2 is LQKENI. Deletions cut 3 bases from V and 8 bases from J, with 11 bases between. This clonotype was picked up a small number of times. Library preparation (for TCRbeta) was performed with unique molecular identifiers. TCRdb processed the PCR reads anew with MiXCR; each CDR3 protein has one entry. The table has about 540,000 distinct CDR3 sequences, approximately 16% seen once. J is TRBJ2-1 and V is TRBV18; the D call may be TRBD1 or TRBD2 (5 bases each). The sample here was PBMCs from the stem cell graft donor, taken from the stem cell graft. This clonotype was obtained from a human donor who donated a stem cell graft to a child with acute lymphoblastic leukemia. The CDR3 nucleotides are TGTGCCAGCTCACCCCGGGACGGCTATGAGCAGTTCTTC. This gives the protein CASSPRDGYEQFF. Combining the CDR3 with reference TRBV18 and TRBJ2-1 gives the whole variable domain NAGVMQNPRHLVRRRGQEARLRCSPMKGHSHVYWYRQLPEEGLKFMVYLQKENIIDESGMPKERFSAEFPKEGPSILRIQQVVRGDSAAYFCASSPRDGYEQFFGPGTRLTVL.